This T cell receptor beta chain was identified during a study of T cell responses to AZD1222 COVID-19 vaccine. Study overall: Pooled in the analysis were second doses at about 4 or about 12 weeks. Findings and caveats of the study: It was only a handful of AZD1222 recipients who were seropositive at baseline.

Concerning this clone: The target antigen is unknown.

Germline CDR1 and CDR2: LNHDA and SQIVND (reference sequence). Losses at the gene ends were 10 bases for V and 1 base for J; bases not matched to a gene: 13. CDR3 size: 16 residues. Data came from immunoSEQ multiplex PCR; TCRdb stores just in-frame clones and leaves some out. Among some 160,000 clones listed, around 93% were seen once. The chain is built from TRBV19 and TRBJ2-3, with TRBD1 identical over 8 bases. The material was peripheral blood, obtained on day 0 of AZD1222 vaccination. The sequence derives from an adult in good health. Written as DNA, the CDR3 is TGTGCCACTAAAGCTGACCCAGGGGGCGGCACAGATACGCAGTATTTT. This sequence encodes CATKADPGGGTDTQYF.